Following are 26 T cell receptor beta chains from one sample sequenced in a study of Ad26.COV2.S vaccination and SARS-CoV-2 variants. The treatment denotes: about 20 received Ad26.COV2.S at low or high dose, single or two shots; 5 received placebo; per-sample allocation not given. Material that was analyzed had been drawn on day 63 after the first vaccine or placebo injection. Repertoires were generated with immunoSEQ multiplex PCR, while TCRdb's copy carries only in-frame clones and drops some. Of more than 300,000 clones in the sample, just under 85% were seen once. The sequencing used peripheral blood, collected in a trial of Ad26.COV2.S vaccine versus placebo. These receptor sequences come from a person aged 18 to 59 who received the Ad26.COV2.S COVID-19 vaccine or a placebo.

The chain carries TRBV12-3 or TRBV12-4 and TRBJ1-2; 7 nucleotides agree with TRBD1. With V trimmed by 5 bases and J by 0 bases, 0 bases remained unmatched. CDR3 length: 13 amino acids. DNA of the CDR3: TGTGCCAGCAGTGGGACAGCTAACTATGGCTACACCTTC. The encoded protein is CASSGTANYGYTF.

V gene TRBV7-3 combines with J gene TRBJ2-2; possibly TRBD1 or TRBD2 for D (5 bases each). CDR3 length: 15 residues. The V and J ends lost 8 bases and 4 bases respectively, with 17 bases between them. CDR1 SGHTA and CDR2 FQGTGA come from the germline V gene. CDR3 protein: CASEIGSGRTGELFF. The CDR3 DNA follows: TGTGCCAGCGAAATCGGGTCGGGGCGCACCGGGGAGCTGTTTTTT.

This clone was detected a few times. For the CDR3, the DNA is TGTGCCACCAGTGACCAGAGGGAAGGTCTGGGGAAACTGTTTTTT. Protein sequence: CATSDQREGLGKLFF. The rearrangement links TRBV24-1 to TRBJ1-4; D unclear. Germline lookup yields CDR1 KGHDR and CDR2 SFDVKD. The CDR3 contains 15 residues. V was clipped by 4 bases and J by 11 bases, with 19 bases between them.

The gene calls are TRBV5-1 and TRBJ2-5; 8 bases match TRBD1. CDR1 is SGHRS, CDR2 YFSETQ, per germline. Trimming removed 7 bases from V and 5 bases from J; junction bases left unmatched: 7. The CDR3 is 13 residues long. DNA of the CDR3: TGCGCCAGCCGACAGGGGCCGACCGAGACCCAGTACTTC. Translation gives CASRQGPTETQYF.

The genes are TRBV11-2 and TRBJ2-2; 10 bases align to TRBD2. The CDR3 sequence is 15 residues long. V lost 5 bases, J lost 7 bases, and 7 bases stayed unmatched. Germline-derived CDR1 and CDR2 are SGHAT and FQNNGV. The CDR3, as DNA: TGTGCCAGCAGCCCCGGGACTAGCGTCGGCGGGGAGCTGTTTTTT. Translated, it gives CASSPGTSVGGELFF.

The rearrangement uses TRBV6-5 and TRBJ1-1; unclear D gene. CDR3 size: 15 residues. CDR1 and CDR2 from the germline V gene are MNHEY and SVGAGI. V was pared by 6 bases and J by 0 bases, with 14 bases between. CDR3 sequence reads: CASSLVRSLNTEAFF. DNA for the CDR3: TGTGCCAGCAGCCTCGTCAGAAGTCTGAACACTGAAGCTTTCTTT.

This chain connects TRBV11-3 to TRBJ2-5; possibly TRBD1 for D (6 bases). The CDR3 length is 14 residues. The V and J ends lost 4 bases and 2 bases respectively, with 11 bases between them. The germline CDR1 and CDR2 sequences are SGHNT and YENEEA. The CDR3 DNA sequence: TGTGCCAGCAGCTCAGGACAGTTTCAAGAGACCCAGTACTTC. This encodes CASSSGQFQETQYF.

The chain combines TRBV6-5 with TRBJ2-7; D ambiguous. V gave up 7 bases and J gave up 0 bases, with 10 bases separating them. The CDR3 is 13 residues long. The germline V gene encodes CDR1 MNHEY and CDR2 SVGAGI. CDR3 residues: CASTSVSSYEQYF. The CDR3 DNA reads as TGTGCCAGCACCTCCGTCAGCTCCTACGAGCAGTACTTC.

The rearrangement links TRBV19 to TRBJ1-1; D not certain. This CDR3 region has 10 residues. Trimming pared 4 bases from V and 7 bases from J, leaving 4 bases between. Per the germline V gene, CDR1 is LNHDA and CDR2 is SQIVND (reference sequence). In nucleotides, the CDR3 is TGTGCCAGTAGTAAGGGTGAAGCTTTCTTT. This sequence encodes CASSKGEAFF.

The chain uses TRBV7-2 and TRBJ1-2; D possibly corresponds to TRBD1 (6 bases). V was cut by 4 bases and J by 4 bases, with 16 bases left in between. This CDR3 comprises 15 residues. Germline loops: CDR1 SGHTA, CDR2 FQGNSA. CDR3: CASSSLDSLVYGYTF. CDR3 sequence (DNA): TGTGCCAGCAGCTCCCTGGACAGTCTCGTCTATGGCTACACCTTC.

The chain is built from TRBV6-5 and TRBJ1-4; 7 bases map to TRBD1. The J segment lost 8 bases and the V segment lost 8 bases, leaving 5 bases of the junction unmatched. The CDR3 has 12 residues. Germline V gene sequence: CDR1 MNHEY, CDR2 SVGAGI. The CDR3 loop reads CASRDSSEKLFF. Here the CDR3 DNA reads TGTGCCAGCCGGGACAGTAGCGAAAAACTGTTTTTT.

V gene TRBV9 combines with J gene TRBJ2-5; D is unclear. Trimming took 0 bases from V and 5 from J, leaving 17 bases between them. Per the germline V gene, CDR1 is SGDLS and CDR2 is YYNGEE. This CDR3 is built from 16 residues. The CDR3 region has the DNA TGTGCCAGCAGCGTAGCATCAGGCAACCGGCGGGAGACCCAGTACTTC. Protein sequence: CASSVASGNRRETQYF.

The CDR3 region has the DNA TGTGCCAGCATTGTCCGCACAAACACCGGGGAGCTGTTTTTT. Translating it yields CASIVRTNTGELFF. The V and J genes are TRBV6-5 and TRBJ2-2; D gene unclear. V shed 7 bases and J shed 2 bases, with 11 bases lying between them. Per germline, CDR1 MNHEY and CDR2 SVGAGI. The CDR3 is 14 residues long.

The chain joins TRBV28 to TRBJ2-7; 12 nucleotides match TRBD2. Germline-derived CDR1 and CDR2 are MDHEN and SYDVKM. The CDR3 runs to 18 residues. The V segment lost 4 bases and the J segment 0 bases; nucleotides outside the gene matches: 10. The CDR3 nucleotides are TGTGCCAGCAGTTCCTCCCAAACTAGCGGGGGGAACTCCTACGAGCAGTACTTC. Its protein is CASSSSQTSGGNSYEQYF.

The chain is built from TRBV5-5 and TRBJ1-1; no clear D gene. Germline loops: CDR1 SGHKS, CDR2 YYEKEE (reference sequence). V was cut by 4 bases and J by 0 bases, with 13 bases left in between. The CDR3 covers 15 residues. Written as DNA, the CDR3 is TGTGCCAGCAGCCCGATGGGGATAATGAACACTGAAGCTTTCTTT. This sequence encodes CASSPMGIMNTEAFF.

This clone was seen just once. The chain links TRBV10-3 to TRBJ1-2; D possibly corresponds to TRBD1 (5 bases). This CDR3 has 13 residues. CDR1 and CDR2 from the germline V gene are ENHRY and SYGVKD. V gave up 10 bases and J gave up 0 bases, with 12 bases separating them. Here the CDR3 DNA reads TGTGCCAACCGGGACGCGTCTAACTATGGCTACACCTTC. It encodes CANRDASNYGYTF.

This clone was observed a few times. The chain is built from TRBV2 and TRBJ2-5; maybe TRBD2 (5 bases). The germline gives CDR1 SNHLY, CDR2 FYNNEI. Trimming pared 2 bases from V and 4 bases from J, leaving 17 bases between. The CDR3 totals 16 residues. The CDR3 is CASSESRGLRSETQYF. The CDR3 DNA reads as TGTGCCAGCAGTGAATCACGGGGTTTGAGGTCAGAGACCCAGTACTTC.

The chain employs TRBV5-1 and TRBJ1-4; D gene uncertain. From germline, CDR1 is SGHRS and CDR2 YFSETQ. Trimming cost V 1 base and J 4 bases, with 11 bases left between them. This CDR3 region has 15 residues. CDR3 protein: CASSLFGQNNEKLFF. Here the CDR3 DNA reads TGCGCCAGCAGCTTGTTTGGCCAGAATAATGAAAAACTGTTTTTT.

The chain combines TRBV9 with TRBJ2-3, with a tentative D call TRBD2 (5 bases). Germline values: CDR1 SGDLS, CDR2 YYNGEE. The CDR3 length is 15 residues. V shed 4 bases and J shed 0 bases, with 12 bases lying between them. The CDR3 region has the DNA TGTGCCAGCAGCCCCGTAGCGACTAGCACAGATACGCAGTATTTT. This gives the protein CASSPVATSTDTQYF.

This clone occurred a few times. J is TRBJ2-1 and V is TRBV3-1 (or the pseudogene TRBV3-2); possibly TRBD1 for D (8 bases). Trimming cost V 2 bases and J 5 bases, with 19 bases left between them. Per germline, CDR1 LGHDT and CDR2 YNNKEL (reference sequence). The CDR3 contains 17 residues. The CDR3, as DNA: TGTGCCAGCAGCCAATACCTAACAGGGGGGAGGGACAATGAGCAGTTCTTC. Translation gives CASSQYLTGGRDNEQFF.

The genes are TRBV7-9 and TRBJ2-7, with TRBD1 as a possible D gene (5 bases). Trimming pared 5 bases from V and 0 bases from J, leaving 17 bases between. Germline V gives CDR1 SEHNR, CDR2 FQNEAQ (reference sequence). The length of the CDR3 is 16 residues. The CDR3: CASSPNLQDLSYEQYF. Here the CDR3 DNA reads TGTGCCAGCAGCCCCAACCTACAGGACCTCTCCTACGAGCAGTACTTC. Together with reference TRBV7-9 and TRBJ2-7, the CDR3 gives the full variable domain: DTGVSQNPRHKITKRGQNVTFRCDPISEHNRLYWYRQTLGQGPEFLTYFQNEAQLEKSRLLSDRFSAERPKGSFSTLEIQRTEQGDSAMYLCASSPNLQDLSYEQYFGPGTRLTVT.

CDR3 residues: CATSFLGRDYNEQFF. CDR3 bases: TGTGCCACCTCATTCTTAGGCAGGGACTACAATGAGCAGTTCTTC. The chain uses TRBV15 and TRBJ2-1, with D tentatively TRBD1 (5 bases). V was clipped by 8 bases and J by 3 bases, with 17 bases between them. The CDR3 runs 15 residues. Germline assignment: CDR1 LNHNV and CDR2 YYDKDF (reference sequence).

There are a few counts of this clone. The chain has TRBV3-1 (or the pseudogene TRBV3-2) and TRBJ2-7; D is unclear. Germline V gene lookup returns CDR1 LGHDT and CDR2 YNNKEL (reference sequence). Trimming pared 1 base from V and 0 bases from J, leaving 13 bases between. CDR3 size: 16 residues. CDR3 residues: CASSQVGRRSSYEQYF. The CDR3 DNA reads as TGTGCCAGCAGCCAAGTGGGCAGGCGAAGCTCCTACGAGCAGTACTTC.

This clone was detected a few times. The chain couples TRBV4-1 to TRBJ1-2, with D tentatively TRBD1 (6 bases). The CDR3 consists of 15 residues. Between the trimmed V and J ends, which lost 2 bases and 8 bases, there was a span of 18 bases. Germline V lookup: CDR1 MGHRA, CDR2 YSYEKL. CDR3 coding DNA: TGCGCCAGCAGCCAATCTAGGACAGCCCTGACGGGCTACACCTTC. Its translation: CASSQSRTALTGYTF.

The CDR3 here is CASSPPGPMNGYTF. DNA for the CDR3: TGTGCCAGCAGCCCGCCGGGACCAATGAATGGCTACACCTTC. The chain has TRBV7-2 and TRBJ1-2, with D perhaps matching TRBD1 (5 bases). V was cut by 5 bases and J by 6 bases, with 16 bases left in between. The germline CDR1 and CDR2 sequences are SGHTA and FQGNSA. This CDR3 has 14 amino acids.

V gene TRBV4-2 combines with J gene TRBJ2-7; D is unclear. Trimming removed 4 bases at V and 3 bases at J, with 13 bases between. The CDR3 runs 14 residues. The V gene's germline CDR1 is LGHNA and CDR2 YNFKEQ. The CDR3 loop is CASSLYFRSYEQYF. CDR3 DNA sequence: TGTGCCAGCAGCCTATACTTCAGGAGCTACGAGCAGTACTTC.